The following is a T cell receptor beta chain sequence with its context. The data derive from a study of blood T cell repertoires in COVID-19. Across the whole study: T cells, B-cell-depleted T cells, or PBMCs provided the cDNA or gDNA that served as material.

The CDR3 is 14 residues long. Germline assignment: CDR1 SGHKS and CDR2 YYEKEE (reference sequence). Trimming took off 4 bases at V and 3 bases at J, with 11 bases between the two ends. Assay: immunoSEQ multiplex PCR; the TCRdb copy retains only in-frame clones and omits some. The table lists some 300,000 clones, less than 90% of them singletons. Participants were aged about 18 to 100 years from 24 US areas. Self-reported history from a screening survey and questionnaire set each donor's cohort. This chain joins TRBV5-5 and TRBJ2-1; D perhaps matches TRBD2 (5 bases). Sequenced input: PBMCs or T cells enriched from blood (not recorded which). This TCR was recovered from a woman in her 30s who had recovered from COVID-19. In DNA, the CDR3 is TGTGCCAGCAGCGAGGGAAATTACTACAATGAGCAGTTCTTC. Residues: CASSEGNYYNEQFF. Variable domain in full (rest from reference TRBV5-5 and TRBJ2-1): DAGVTQSPTHLIKTRGQQVTLRCSPISGHKSVSWYQQVLGQGPQFIFQYYEKEERGRGNFPDRFSARQFPNYSSELNVNALLLGDSALYLCASSEGNYYNEQFFGPGTRLTVL.